This T cell receptor beta chain was sequenced in a study of regulatory T cells in long-lasting Graves disease. As to time point: persistent/refractory GD, antithyroid drugs over 5 years with positive TRAb. TCR sequences were obtained from RNA taken from PBMCs. Library construction for TCR beta used iRepertoire HTBI primers and Arm-PCR of CDR3 regions. In TCRdb, the multiplex PCR reads were re-called with MiXCR into one record per CDR3 protein. The repertoire holds more than 300,000 distinct CDR3 sequences, with around 23% as singletons. V was pared by 6 bases and J by 4 bases, with 5 bases of the junction left unmatched. Germline loops: CDR1 MDHEN, CDR2 SYDVKM. This CDR3 region has 16 residues.

Sequenced here: peripheral blood mononuclear cells (PBMCs), sampled when the disease was refractory, from a patient treated with antithyroid drugs. V usage is TRBV28 and J usage is TRBJ2-1; 14 nucleotides align to TRBD2. The TCR comes from a woman aged 40-49 years with Graves disease. CDR3 nucleotide sequence: TGTGCCAGCAGGGCAGGGACTAGCGGGAGATACAATGAGCAGTTCTTC. Residues: CASRAGTSGRYNEQFF.